This TCR beta chain is drawn from a study of immune cell composition in non-small cell lung cancer. Germline V gene sequence: CDR1 MDHEN, CDR2 SYDVKM. The CDR3 runs 14 residues. V shed 5 bases and J 6 bases; nucleotides not matched to a gene: 10. Clones were sequenced by immunoSEQ multiplex PCR, and TCRdb holds only the in-frame ones, with some missing. The sample gives about 3,100 clones, 82% of which show up once; over 7% is in the top ten. Genomic DNA came from frozen unsorted single-cell suspensions. V and J are TRBV28 and TRBJ2-7, with 7 nucleotides matching TRBD1. The clonotype comes from a human donor with non-small cell lung cancer. The source material was lung tumor tissue. In DNA, the CDR3 is TGTGCCAGCAGTGTGGGACAGATCAAAGGCGAGCAGTACTTC. Translating gives CASSVGQIKGEQYF.